This T cell receptor (beta chain) was sequenced in a study of T cell repertoires in cytomegalovirus infection. Study context: It was the public TCR beta signatures that indicated both CMV infection and matching HLA type. Study-level results: The ex vivo response showed dominance by HLA-C-restricted CMV-specific TCR beta clonotypes. CMV carriers with the relevant HLA were identified by cumulative public TCR beta family frequency.

Notes on this clonotype: Its antigen is not known.

TCRdb itself ran the reads through MiXCR, one entry per CDR3 protein. The data hold some 170,000 distinct CDR3 sequences, with roughly 17% observed a single time. Trimming removed 5 bases from V and 6 bases from J, with 5 bases in between. The CDR3 is 11 amino acids. The rearrangement joins TRBV12-3 or TRBV12-4 to TRBJ2-1, with D maybe TRBD2 (5 bases). This clonotype was sampled from a human donor in good health (CMV status not recorded). Some clones in this sample may be carry-over from other donors' samples. The sample taken for sequencing was CD8+ T cells from PBMCs. The CDR3 sequence: CASSEGNEQFF. Written as DNA, the CDR3 is TGTGCCAGCAGTGAGGGCAATGAGCAGTTCTTC.